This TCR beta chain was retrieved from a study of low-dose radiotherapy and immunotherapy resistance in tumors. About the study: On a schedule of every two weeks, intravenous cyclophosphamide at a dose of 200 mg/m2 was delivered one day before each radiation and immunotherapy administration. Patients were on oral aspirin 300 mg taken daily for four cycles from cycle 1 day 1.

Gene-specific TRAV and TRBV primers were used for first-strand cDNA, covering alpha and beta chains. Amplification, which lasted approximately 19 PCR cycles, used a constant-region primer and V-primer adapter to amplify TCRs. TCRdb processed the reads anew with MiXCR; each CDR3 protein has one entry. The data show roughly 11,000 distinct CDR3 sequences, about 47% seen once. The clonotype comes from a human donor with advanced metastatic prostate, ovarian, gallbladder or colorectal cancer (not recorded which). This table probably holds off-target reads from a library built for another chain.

CDR3 residues: CASSLAGSGRAVETQYF. The CDR3 DNA is TGTGCCAGCAGCTTGGCCGGGAGCGGGAGGGCCGTTGAGACCCAGTACTTC. The chain combines TRBV5-6 with TRBJ2-5; 10 bases map to TRBD2. The CDR3 covers 17 residues. Trimming cost V 0 bases and J 5 bases; bases outside gene matches: 10. CDR1 is SGHDT, CDR2 YYEEEE, per germline.